This TCR beta chain was recovered during a study of T-cell reconstitution after alpha-beta-depleted transplantation in children. Researchers prepared the TCRbeta library using unique molecular identifiers, the study reports. A single record per CDR3 protein comes from TCRdb applying MiXCR to the PCR reads. The sample contains some 490,000 distinct CDR3 sequences, approximately 12% of which appear only once. This clonotype has a count of ten or more. Germline lookup yields CDR1 SGDLS and CDR2 YYNGEE. This CDR3 comprises 12 residues. Trimming took off 1 base at V and 12 bases at J, with 11 bases between the two ends.

This chain uses TRBV9 with TRBJ2-1; maybe TRBD2 (5 bases). The input for sequencing was PBMCs from the stem cell graft donor, taken from the stem cell graft. The TCR sequence derives from a human donor who donated a stem cell graft to a child with combined immunodeficiency. CDR3 residues: CASSVLTGSQFF. The DNA of the CDR3 is TGTGCCAGCAGCGTACTTACGGGATCGCAGTTCTTC.